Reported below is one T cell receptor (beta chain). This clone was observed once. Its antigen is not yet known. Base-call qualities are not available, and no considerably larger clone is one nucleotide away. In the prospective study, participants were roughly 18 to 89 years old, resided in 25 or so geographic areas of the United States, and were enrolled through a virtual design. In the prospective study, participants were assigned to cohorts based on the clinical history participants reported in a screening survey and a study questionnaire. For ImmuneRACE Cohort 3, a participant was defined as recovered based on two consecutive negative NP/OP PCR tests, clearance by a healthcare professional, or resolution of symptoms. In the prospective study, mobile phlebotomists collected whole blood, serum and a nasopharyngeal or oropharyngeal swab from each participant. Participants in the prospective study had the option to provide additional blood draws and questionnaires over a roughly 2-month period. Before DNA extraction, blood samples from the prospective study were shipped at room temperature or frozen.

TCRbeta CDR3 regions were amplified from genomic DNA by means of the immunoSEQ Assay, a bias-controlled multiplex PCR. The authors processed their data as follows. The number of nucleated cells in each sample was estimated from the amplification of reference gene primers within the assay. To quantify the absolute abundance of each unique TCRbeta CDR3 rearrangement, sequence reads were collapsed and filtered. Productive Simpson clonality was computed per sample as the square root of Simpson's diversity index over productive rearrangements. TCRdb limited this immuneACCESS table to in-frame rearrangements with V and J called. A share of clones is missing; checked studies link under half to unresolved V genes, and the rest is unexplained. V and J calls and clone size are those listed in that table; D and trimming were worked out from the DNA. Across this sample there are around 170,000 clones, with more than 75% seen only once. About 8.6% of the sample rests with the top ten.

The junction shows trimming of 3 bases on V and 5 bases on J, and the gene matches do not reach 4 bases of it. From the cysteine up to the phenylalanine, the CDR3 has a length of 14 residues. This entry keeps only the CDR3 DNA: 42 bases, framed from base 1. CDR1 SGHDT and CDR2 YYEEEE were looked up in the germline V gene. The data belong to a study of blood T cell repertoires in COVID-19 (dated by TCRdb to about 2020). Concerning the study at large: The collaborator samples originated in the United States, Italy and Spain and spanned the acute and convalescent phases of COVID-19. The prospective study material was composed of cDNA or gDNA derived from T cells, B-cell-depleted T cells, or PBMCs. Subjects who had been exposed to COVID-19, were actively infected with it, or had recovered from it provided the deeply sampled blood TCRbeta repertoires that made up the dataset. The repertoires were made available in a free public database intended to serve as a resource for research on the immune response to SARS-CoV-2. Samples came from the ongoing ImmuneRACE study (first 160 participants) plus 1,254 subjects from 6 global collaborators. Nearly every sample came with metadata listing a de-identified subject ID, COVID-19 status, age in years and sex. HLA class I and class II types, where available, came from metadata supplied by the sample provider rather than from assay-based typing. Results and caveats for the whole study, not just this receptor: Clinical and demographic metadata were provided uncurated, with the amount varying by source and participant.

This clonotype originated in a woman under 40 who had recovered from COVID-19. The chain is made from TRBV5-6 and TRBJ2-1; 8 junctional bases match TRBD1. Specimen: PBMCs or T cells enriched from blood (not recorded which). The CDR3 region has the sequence CASSSTGDNNEQFF. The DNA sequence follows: TGTGCCAGCAGCTCGACAGGGGATAACAATGAGCAGTTCTTC.